These 23 T cell receptor beta chains came from one sample sequenced in a study of read filtering for tumor transcriptome and immune sequencing. This library used roughly 400 ng RNA and molecular barcoded adaptors spanning alpha/delta and beta/gamma chains. TCRdb re-analysed the reads in MiXCR, keeping a single row per CDR3 protein. The table lists more than 35,000 distinct CDR3 sequences, roughly 15% of them singletons. The sequenced sample was a population of CD138-negative cells sorted from bone marrow. The source is a donor older than 35 with multiple myeloma.

The sample holds many counts of this clonotype. This chain connects TRBV10-3 to TRBJ2-1; no firm D call. The CDR3 loop spans 13 amino acids. From germline, CDR1 is ENHRY and CDR2 SYGVKD. The V end was cut by 0 bases, the J end by 12 bases, with 12 bases between. CDR3 loop: CAISESGKVSQFF. The DNA of the CDR3 is TGTGCCATCAGTGAGTCAGGGAAAGTTTCGCAGTTCTTC.

The table lists this clonotype with many counts. V gene TRBV5-1 combines with J gene TRBJ1-5, with D unresolved. The germline CDR1 and CDR2 sequences are SGHRS and YFSETQ. The CDR3 extends over 14 amino acids. V lost 2 bases, J lost 3 bases, and 9 bases lay in between. The CDR3 bases are TGCGCCAGCAGCTTACCGGGGTTCAATCAGCCCCAGCATTTT. It specifies CASSLPGFNQPQHF.

Turning to this clonotype: A far larger clone is a single base away, which makes a read error likely. The chain joins TRBV7-2 to TRBJ1-6, with D hard to call. CDR1 is SGHTA and CDR2 is FQGNSA in the germline V gene. The CDR3 runs to 16 residues. CDR3 in amino acids: CASSPDGIAQALGALF. In DNA form, the CDR3 reads TGTGCCAGCAGCCCCGATGGAATAGCCCAAGCTTTGGGAGCTCTCTTT.

This clonotype was observed at least ten times. The chain recombines TRBV5-1 with TRBJ2-7; 10 bases line up with TRBD1. This CDR3 has 14 amino acids. Looked up from germline, CDR1 is SGHRS and CDR2 is YFSETQ. V was pared by 4 bases and J by 6 bases, with 7 bases of the junction left unmatched. The CDR3 DNA is TGCGCCAGCAGCCCCTGGGACAGGGGAGCCGAGCAGTACTTC. Translating it yields CASSPWDRGAEQYF. Together with reference TRBV5-1 and TRBJ2-7, the CDR3 gives the full variable domain: KAGVTQTPRYLIKTRGQQVTLSCSPISGHRSVSWYQQTPGQGLQFLFEYFSETQRNKGNFPGRFSGRQFSNSRSEMNVSTLELGDSALYLCASSPWDRGAEQYFGPGTRLTVT.

This clonotype has at least ten counts. The J gene is TRBJ1-1, the V gene TRBV29-1; D is perhaps TRBD1 (5 bases). The germline V gene has CDR1 SQVTM and CDR2 ANQGSEA. V lost 4 bases and J lost 4, with 16 bases in between. The CDR3 extends over 14 amino acids. The CDR3 sequence: CSVVGGRGSTEAFF. The CDR3 DNA is TGCAGCGTTGTGGGGGGGAGGGGAAGCACTGAAGCTTTCTTT.

In this sample, this clonotype turned up many times. The CDR3 DNA is TGTGCCAGCCGGGGGGGTAACAACAATGAGCAGTTCTTC. Residues: CASRGGNNNEQFF. The rearrangement joins TRBV9 to TRBJ2-1; 8 bases map to TRBD2. Germline V gene sequence: CDR1 SGDLS, CDR2 YYNGEE. V lost 7 bases, J lost 5 bases, and 5 bases stayed unmatched. The CDR3 totals 13 residues.

Notes on this clonotype: A far larger clone is only one base removed, so a read error is likely. The V and J genes are TRBV4-3 and TRBJ1-1; no reliable D call. Germline V gene sequence: CDR1 LGHNA, CDR2 YSLEER. The CDR3 covers 14 residues. The CDR3 spells CASGQGEWNTEAFF. The CDR3 region has the DNA TGCGCCAGCGGCCAAGGAGAATGGAACACTGAAGCTTTCTTT.

In this sample, this clonotype turned up many times. The CDR3 region has the DNA TGCGCCAGCAGCCACACTAGCGAAGCGACCCAGTACTTC. It specifies CASSHTSEATQYF. The rearrangement joins TRBV4-3 to TRBJ2-5, with 7 positions matching TRBD2. V was clipped by 3 bases and J by 7 bases; unmatched bases: 5. Germline loops: CDR1 LGHNA, CDR2 YSLEER. This CDR3 contains 13 residues.

There are many counts of this clonotype. The rearrangement joins TRBV7-9 to TRBJ2-7, with D hard to call. The CDR3 is 15 residues long. CDR1 and CDR2 (germline): SEHNR, FQNEAQ (reference sequence). Trimming took off 5 bases at V and 6 bases at J, with 20 bases between the two ends. CDR3 nucleotide sequence: TGTGCCAGCAGCCCGAGGACCGGATCAAAGGGCGAGCAGTACTTC. Translated: CASSPRTGSKGEQYF.

This clonotype was seen a single time. A far larger clone is only one base removed, so a read error is likely. The chain combines TRBV4-2 with TRBJ2-1; maybe TRBD2 (6 bases). The CDR3 is 15 amino acids. CDR1 LGHNA and CDR2 YNFKEQ come from the germline V gene. Between the trimmed V and J ends, which lost 5 bases and 10 bases, there was a span of 21 bases. In DNA, the CDR3 is TGTGCCAGCAGCTTCGTAGCGGCTAGCTCCTACGAGCAGTTCTTC. Amino acids: CASSFVAASSYEQFF.

In this sample, this clonotype turned up a few times. A much larger clone lies one base from this, so it may be a read error. The chain couples TRBV12-3 or TRBV12-4 to TRBJ1-1; D is undetermined. This CDR3 contains 12 residues. CDR3 in amino acids: CASSSGGTEALF. The CDR3 nucleotides read TGTGCCAGCAGTTCAGGCGGCACTGAAGCTCTCTTT.

This clonotype has at least ten counts. The chain recombines TRBV19 with TRBJ1-5; unclear D gene. The V and J ends lost 1 base and 1 base respectively, with 8 bases between them. The CDR3 has 15 amino acids. Germline V CDR1 and CDR2: LNHDA, SQIVND (reference sequence). For the CDR3, the DNA is TGTGCCAGTAGTATAGTACACGGAAGCAATCAGCCCCAGCATTTT. Translation gives CASSIVHGSNQPQHF.

This clonotype was recorded at least ten times. This may arise from a read error, as a much more abundant clone is one base away. The V call is TRBV18, the J call TRBJ2-1; 10 bases are a match to TRBD1. The CDR3 has 15 amino acids. Germline V gene sequence: CDR1 KGHSH, CDR2 LQKENI. CDR3 region: CASSTDRGLYNEQLF. Written as DNA, the CDR3 is TGTGCCAGCTCAACCGACAGGGGGCTGTACAATGAGCAGCTCTTC.

Many counts were recorded for this clonotype. The rearrangement links TRBV4-1 to TRBJ2-7; TRBD1 agrees at 9 bases. Germline CDR1 and CDR2: MGHRA and YSYEKL. The CDR3 runs to 14 residues. Losses at the gene ends were 5 bases for V and 4 bases for J; bases not matched to a gene: 6. The CDR3 nucleotides read TGCGCCAGCAGCTTCCGGGACAGGGTTTACGAGCAGTACTTC. Translating it yields CASSFRDRVYEQYF.

The rearrangement uses TRBV6-1 and TRBJ1-5; 7 bases agree with TRBD1. The CDR3 is made up of 15 amino acids. Germline trimming cut 6 bases from V and 5 bases from J; bases unmatched to any gene: 10. In germline, CDR1 is MNHNS, CDR2 SASEGT. The CDR3 reads CASSAEQGYYQPQHF. The CDR3 DNA reads TGTGCCAGCAGCGCCGAACAGGGGTACTATCAGCCCCAGCATTTT.

This clonotype showed up many times. The V call is TRBV6-5, the J call TRBJ2-7, with TRBD1 identical over 10 bases. The CDR3 is made up of 14 amino acids. Germline CDR1 reads MNHEY; CDR2 reads SVGAGI. After removal of 7 bases from V and 4 bases from J, the junction contained 7 bases not matched to a gene. The CDR3: CASNPGQGPYEQYF. For the CDR3, the DNA is TGTGCCAGCAATCCGGGACAGGGGCCTTACGAGCAGTACTTC.

This clonotype was counted at least ten times. The J gene is TRBJ2-3, the V gene TRBV5-1; D remains ambiguous. Trimming took off 3 bases at V and 1 base at J, with 15 bases between the two ends. This CDR3 comprises 16 residues. Germline-derived CDR1 and CDR2 are SGHRS and YFSETQ. The CDR3 protein is CASSSAAYLGTDTQYF. The CDR3, as DNA: TGCGCCAGCAGCTCCGCGGCTTACCTTGGCACAGATACGCAGTATTTT. Variable domain in full (rest from reference TRBV5-1 and TRBJ2-3): KAGVTQTPRYLIKTRGQQVTLSCSPISGHRSVSWYQQTPGQGLQFLFEYFSETQRNKGNFPGRFSGRQFSNSRSEMNVSTLELGDSALYLCASSSAAYLGTDTQYFGPGTRLTVL.

Points on this clonotype: A much larger clone differs by one base, so this may be a read error. V usage is TRBV19 and J usage is TRBJ2-5; the match to TRBD2 covers 14 bases. Germline CDR1 reads LNHDA; CDR2 reads SQIVND (reference sequence). The CDR3 is 17 residues long. V lost 7 bases and J lost 6; bases outside the gene matches: 13. For the CDR3, the DNA is TGTGCCAGTACCAAATCGCCGGGACTAGCGGGGGCAAAGACCCAGTACTTC. Translation gives CASTKSPGLAGAKTQYF. Combining the CDR3 with reference TRBV19 and TRBJ2-5 gives the whole variable domain DGGITQSPKYLFRKEGQNVTLSCEQNLNHDAMYWYRQDPGQGLRLIYYSQIVNDFQKGDIAEGYSVSREKKESFPLTVTSAQKNPTAFYLCASTKSPGLAGAKTQYFGPGTRLLVL.

This clonotype came up many times. The chain has TRBV19 and TRBJ2-7, with 8 bases identical to TRBD2. Trimming removed 8 bases from V and 4 bases from J; junction bases left unmatched: 7. The germline V gene has CDR1 LNHDA and CDR2 SQIVND (reference sequence). The CDR3 has 13 amino acids. CDR3 sequence (DNA): TGTGCCAGTCGGGAGGGGAGTAGTTACGAGCAGTACTTC. Its translation: CASREGSSYEQYF.

This clonotype has a count of ten or more. This sequence joins TRBV4-1 and TRBJ2-1; D may be TRBD2 (6 bases). V was cut by 1 base and J by 2 bases, with 12 bases left in between. This CDR3 has 16 amino acids. CDR1 and CDR2 from the germline V gene are MGHRA and YSYEKL. CDR3 DNA sequence: TGCGCCAGCAGCCAAGGGTGGCGGGGACCCTACAATGAGCAGTTCTTC. Its translation is CASSQGWRGPYNEQFF.

By share, this clonotype counts as medium-sized. The V call is TRBV20-1, the J call TRBJ1-1; TRBD1 might be the D (6 bases). Looked up from germline, CDR1 is DFQATT and CDR2 is SNEGSKA (reference sequence). Trimming stripped 1 base from V and 2 bases from J, with 14 bases between. The CDR3 spans 15 residues. The CDR3 is CSARALYRDNTEAFF. As DNA, the CDR3 is TGCAGTGCTAGAGCTCTTTACAGGGATAACACTGAAGCTTTCTTT.

This clonotype was recorded a few times. A much larger clone lies one base from this, so it may be a read error. The genes are TRBV7-6 and TRBJ2-7; a possible D gene is TRBD2 (5 bases). The V gene's germline CDR1 is SGHVS and CDR2 FNYEAQ. This CDR3 spans 15 amino acids. DNA for the CDR3: TGTGCCAGCAGCTCCACCGACGGGGAATCCTACGAGCAGTGCTTC. Its translation is CASSSTDGESYEQCF.

This clonotype has just a few counts. The chain uses TRBV9 and TRBJ1-3, with a tentative D call TRBD1 (5 bases). The CDR3 spans 15 residues. The V gene's germline CDR1 is SGDLS and CDR2 YYNGEE. The V gene lost 0 bases and the J gene lost 4 bases, with 11 bases spanning the gap. CDR3 loop: CASSVDLGTGNTIYF. The CDR3 coding sequence is TGTGCCAGCAGCGTAGATCTCGGGACCGGAAACACCATATATTTT.